The subject of this entry is one T cell receptor beta chain. This clonotype was observed a handful of times. The specificity of this receptor is unknown. Base qualities are not at hand, and no much larger clone is one base apart. The data stem from a study of spatial heterogeneity in lung cancer (dated by TCRdb to the late 2010s). Looking at the study overall: Beta-chain transcripts were consistently detected in greater numbers than alpha-chain transcripts, which likely reflects a higher abundance of beta-chain transcripts. In the raw uncorrected reads, each unique combination of TCR and UMI appeared on average more than ten times. Nonsynonymous mutation counts, determined by whole-exome sequencing of tumor tissue, were related to features of the TCR repertoire. TCR alpha and beta repertoires were quantitatively compared across multiple tumor regions, matched nontumor lung and blood in non-small cell lung cancer. In tumor regions, TCR transcript counts showed a strong correlation with a T cell transcriptional module score derived from matched bulk RNA-seq. At surgery, both alpha and beta chains were TCR-sequenced in fewer than 250 tumor regions, fewer than 85 matched nontumor lung samples and 56 PBMC samples.

Relative to germline, V is 6 bases shorter and J is 4 bases shorter, with 21 bases between their ends. From a lookup of the germline V gene (reference sequence), CDR1 and CDR2 are DFQATT and SNEGSKA. Taken from cysteine to phenylalanine, the CDR3 has 15 residues. Only the CDR3 DNA stays, 45 bases, in frame from base 1. The time point label, as the study defines it: sample taken at primary tumor resection. Donors were 70 or so patients with early-stage, untreated non-small cell lung cancer from the lung TRACERx cohort. For TCR sequencing, whole RNA was extracted from tumor and nontumor lung tissue, or from cryopreserved PBMC samples, and no cell sorting was done. Only patients with enough RNA available from two or more tumor regions were chosen for TCR sequencing. Before being selected, tumor and adjacent nontumor lung specimens were reviewed by a lung pathologist. Libraries were built with 5' RACE. The sequencing machine was a NextSeq 500. The TCR library protocol attached a unique molecular identifier to each TCR cDNA molecule to allow correction of PCR and sequencing errors. The study's processing was this. TCR identification, UMI-based error correction and CDR3 extraction were all carried out with Decombinator tools. Expanded TCRs were defined as those above a frequency of 2 per 1,000, corresponding to the top 1% of the tumor frequency distribution. Expanded tumor TCRs were classed as regional if statistically deemed absent (corrected P<0.05) from at least one tumor region, otherwise ubiquitous. Renyi diversity was computed with the R vegan package after each repertoire had been subsampled 100 times to 5,000 TCRs. CDR3 similarity networks were built from amino acid triplet string-kernel similarity, with CDR3s being connected when pairwise similarity was above 0.82. Starting from the raw public reads, TCRdb applied fastp trimming at Q25, assembled clones with MiXCR and retained in-frame beta chains. Each entry is one CDR3 protein sequence, shown with its most common DNA and genes. The V and J calls and clone size come from TCRdb's table, not from the authors' own analysis. Counted in this sample were fewer than 10,000 distinct CDR3 sequences; about 7% of them appeared once. The top ten constitute 15% to 20% of the sample.

Study-level results and caveats: Estimated TCR-seq coverage of tumor T cells was only about 7.4% for alpha chains and 13% for beta chains. Additional single-cell paired TCR alpha and beta sequencing was considered necessary to confirm, at a functional level, the hypothesis that regional TCRs recognize regional mutations. The tumor nonsynonymous mutation count correlated with the number of expanded alpha and beta TCRs within the tumor. The count of ubiquitous expanded TCRs correlated with the count of ubiquitous nonsynonymous mutations, and the count of regional expanded TCRs correlated with the count of regional nonsynonymous mutations.

Here the sequenced sample was lung tumor tissue, taken at surgery. The origin of this receptor is a female donor with early-stage non-small cell lung cancer. The chain joins TRBV20-1 to TRBJ2-5, and the D gene may be TRBD2, 7 bases matching. The DNA sequence follows: TGCAGTGCCGAACACAGCGGGACCAGGGGAGAGACCCAGTACTTC. This sequence encodes CSAEHSGTRGETQYF.